These 13 T cell receptor beta chains share one sample of origin, sequenced in a study of T cells in Graves' hyperthyroidism and ophthalmopathy. What was amplified from RNA transcripts were TCR beta CDR3 regions. The study used the HTBI primer set for a first-round RT-PCR of the TCR CDR3. One entry per CDR3 protein results from TCRdb running MiXCR on the multiplex PCR reads. This repertoire shows around 540,000 distinct CDR3 sequences, about 43% found once; its top ten account for roughly 8.2%. Sample: peripheral blood or thyroid tissue (not recorded which). Receptors were obtained from a woman aged 18-29 years with Graves' hyperthyroidism.

The V call is TRBV2, the J call TRBJ2-5; TRBD1 agrees at 8 bases. The CDR3 length is 14 residues. V was pared by 4 bases and J by 5 bases, with 6 bases of the junction left unmatched. Germline V gene lookup returns CDR1 SNHLY and CDR2 FYNNEI. Written as DNA, the CDR3 is TGTGCCAGCAGTGGGACAGGGTTTATGGAGACCCAGTACTTC. Protein sequence: CASSGTGFMETQYF.

The chain uses TRBV2 and TRBJ2-5; a possible D gene is TRBD1 (6 bases). CDR1 and CDR2 from the germline V gene are SNHLY and FYNNEI. The ends were cut back, 6 bases at V and 9 bases at J, with 8 bases in the middle. The CDR3 has 10 residues. The CDR3 protein is CASSGQSQYF. In nucleotides, the CDR3 is TGTGCCAGCAGCGGACAGTCCCAGTACTTC.

The chain links TRBV14 to TRBJ1-2; no clear D gene. CDR3 length: 13 amino acids. The V end was cut by 2 bases, the J end by 8 bases, with 12 bases between. CDR1 is SGHDN and CDR2 is FVKESK in the germline V gene. The CDR3 DNA follows: TGTGCCAGCAGCCAAAGCCGGGGTATCGGCTACACCTTC. It encodes CASSQSRGIGYTF.

This clonotype turned up a few times. V and J are TRBV10-3 and TRBJ2-7; D may correspond to TRBD1 or TRBD2 (6 bases each). The CDR3 runs to 14 residues. CDR1 and CDR2 from the germline V gene are ENHRY and SYGVKD. The V end was cut by 4 bases, the J end by 6 bases, with 16 bases between. Here the CDR3 DNA reads TGTGCCATCAGTGTGGCAGGTGGGGGGCTCGAGCAGTACTTC. Protein product: CAISVAGGGLEQYF.

The V gene is TRBV19, the J gene TRBJ2-4; TRBD1 is a possible D gene (5 bases). The CDR3 is 11 amino acids. V lost 4 bases and J 7 bases, leaving 5 bases between the germline ends. Germline V gene lookup returns CDR1 LNHDA and CDR2 SQIVND (reference sequence). Here the CDR3 DNA reads TGTGCCAGTAGTAAGGGGAACATTCAGTACTTC. Translated: CASSKGNIQYF.

This clonotype was seen more than once but under ten times. CDR3 amino acids: CASSSSDGYEQYF. In DNA form, the CDR3 reads TGTGCCAGCAGTTCCAGCGACGGCTACGAGCAGTACTTC. The rearrangement uses TRBV6-5 and TRBJ2-7; D unresolved. Trimming removed 4 bases at V and 3 bases at J, with 10 bases between. This CDR3 has 13 residues. The V gene's germline CDR1 is MNHEY and CDR2 SVGAGI.

This clonotype was recorded a few times. The rearrangement uses TRBV20-1 and TRBJ2-7; D is undetermined. Between the trimmed V and J ends, which lost 5 bases and 2 bases, there was a span of 16 bases. The CDR3 is made up of 14 amino acids. Germline-derived CDR1 and CDR2 are DFQATT and SNEGSKA (reference sequence). DNA of the CDR3: TGCAGTGCTCGGTCCCTAGTGATGCCCTACGAGCAGTACTTC. Protein: CSARSLVMPYEQYF.

This clonotype was seen only once. The chain employs TRBV29-1 and TRBJ2-5, with 7 bases that match TRBD2. Germline CDR1 SQVTM, CDR2 ANQGSEA. This CDR3 is built from 13 residues. V was pared by 7 bases and J by 5 bases, with 10 bases of the junction left unmatched. The CDR3 nucleotides read TGCAGCGCCGTGGGGGGGTCCTATGAGACCCAGTACTTC. Protein: CSAVGGSYETQYF.

The chain is built from TRBV24-1 and TRBJ2-2, with TRBD1 identical over 10 bases. This CDR3 spans 14 amino acids. V lost 10 bases to trimming and J lost 5 bases; unmatched junction nucleotides: 6. Germline CDR1 and CDR2: KGHDR and SFDVKD. The CDR3, as DNA: TGTGCCACACGGGGGACAGGGGAGACCGGGGAGCTGTTTTTT. Translation: CATRGTGETGELFF.

The CDR3 coding sequence is TGTGCCAGCAGCGAACGATGGGACGGAGATGAGCAGTACTTC. This sequence encodes CASSERWDGDEQYF. V is TRBV9 and J is TRBJ2-7; tentatively, D is TRBD1 or TRBD2 (5 bases each). The CDR3 sequence is 14 residues long. The V end lost 3 bases, the J end lost 7 bases, and 17 bases lay between the germline ends. Germline V lookup: CDR1 SGDLS, CDR2 YYNGEE.

This clonotype was recorded only once. The chain is built from TRBV2 and TRBJ1-3; maybe TRBD1 (5 bases). This CDR3 is built from 14 residues. Trimming cost V 8 bases and J 4 bases, with 15 bases left between them. Germline CDR1 reads SNHLY; CDR2 reads FYNNEI. In nucleotides, the CDR3 is TGTGCCAGCGGAGAAGGGGAGCCGGGAAACACCATATATTTT. It yields the protein CASGEGEPGNTIYF.

The CDR3, as DNA: TGCAGTGCTGGGGTGCAGGGTCGGTCCTACGAGCAGTACTTC. Residues: CSAGVQGRSYEQYF. The V and J genes are TRBV20-1 and TRBJ2-7, with a tentative D call TRBD1 (5 bases). The V end lost 5 bases, the J end lost 1 base, and 15 bases lay between the germline ends. The CDR3 sequence is 14 residues long. Germline values: CDR1 DFQATT, CDR2 SNEGSKA (reference sequence).

This chain links TRBV7-2 with TRBJ2-5; tentatively, D is TRBD1 (6 bases). V shed 0 bases and J shed 4 bases, with 12 bases lying between them. Germline assignment: CDR1 SGHTA and CDR2 FQGNSA. The CDR3 spans 15 residues. This CDR3 reads CASSLATGWGETQYF. The CDR3 DNA reads as TGTGCCAGCAGCTTAGCAACAGGGTGGGGAGAGACCCAGTACTTC.